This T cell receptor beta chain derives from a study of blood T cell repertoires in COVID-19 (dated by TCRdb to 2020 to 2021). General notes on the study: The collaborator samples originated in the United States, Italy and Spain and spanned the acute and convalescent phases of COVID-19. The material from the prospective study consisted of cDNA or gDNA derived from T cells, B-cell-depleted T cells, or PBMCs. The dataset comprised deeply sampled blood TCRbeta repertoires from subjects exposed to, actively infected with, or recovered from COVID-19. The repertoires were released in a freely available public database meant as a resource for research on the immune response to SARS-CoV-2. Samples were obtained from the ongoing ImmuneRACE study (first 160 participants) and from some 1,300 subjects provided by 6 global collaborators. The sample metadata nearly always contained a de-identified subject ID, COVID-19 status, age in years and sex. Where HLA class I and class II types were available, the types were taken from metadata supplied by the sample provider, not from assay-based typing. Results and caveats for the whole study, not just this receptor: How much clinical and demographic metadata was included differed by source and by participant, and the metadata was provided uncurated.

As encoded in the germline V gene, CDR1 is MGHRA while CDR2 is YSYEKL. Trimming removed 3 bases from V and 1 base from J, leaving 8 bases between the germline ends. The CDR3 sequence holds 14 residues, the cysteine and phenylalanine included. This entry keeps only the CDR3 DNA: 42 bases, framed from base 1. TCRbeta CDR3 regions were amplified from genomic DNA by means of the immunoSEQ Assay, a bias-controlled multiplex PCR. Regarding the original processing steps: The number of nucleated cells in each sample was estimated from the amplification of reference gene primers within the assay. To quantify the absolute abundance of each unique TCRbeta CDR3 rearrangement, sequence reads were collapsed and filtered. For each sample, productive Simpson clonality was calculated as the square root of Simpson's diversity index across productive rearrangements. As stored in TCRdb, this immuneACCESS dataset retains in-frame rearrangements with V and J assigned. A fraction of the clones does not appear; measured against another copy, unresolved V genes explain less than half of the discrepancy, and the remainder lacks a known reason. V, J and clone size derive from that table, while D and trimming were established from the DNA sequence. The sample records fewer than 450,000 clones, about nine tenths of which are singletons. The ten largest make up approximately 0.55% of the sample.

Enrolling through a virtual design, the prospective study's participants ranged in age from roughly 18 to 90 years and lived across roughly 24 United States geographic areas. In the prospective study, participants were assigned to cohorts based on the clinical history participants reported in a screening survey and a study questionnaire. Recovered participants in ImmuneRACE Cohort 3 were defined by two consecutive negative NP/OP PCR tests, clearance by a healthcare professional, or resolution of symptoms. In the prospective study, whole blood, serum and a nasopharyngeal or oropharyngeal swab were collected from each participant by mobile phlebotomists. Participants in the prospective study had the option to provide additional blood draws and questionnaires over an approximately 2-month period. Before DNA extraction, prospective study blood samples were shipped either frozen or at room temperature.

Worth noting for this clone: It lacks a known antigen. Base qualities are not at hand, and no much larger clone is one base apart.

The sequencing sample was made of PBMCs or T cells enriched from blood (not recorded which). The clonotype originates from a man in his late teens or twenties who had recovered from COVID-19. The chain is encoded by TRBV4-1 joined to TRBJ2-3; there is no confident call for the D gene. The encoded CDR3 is CASSQAPGTDTQYF. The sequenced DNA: TGCGCCAGCAGCCAGGCCCCTGGCACAGATACGCAGTATTTT.